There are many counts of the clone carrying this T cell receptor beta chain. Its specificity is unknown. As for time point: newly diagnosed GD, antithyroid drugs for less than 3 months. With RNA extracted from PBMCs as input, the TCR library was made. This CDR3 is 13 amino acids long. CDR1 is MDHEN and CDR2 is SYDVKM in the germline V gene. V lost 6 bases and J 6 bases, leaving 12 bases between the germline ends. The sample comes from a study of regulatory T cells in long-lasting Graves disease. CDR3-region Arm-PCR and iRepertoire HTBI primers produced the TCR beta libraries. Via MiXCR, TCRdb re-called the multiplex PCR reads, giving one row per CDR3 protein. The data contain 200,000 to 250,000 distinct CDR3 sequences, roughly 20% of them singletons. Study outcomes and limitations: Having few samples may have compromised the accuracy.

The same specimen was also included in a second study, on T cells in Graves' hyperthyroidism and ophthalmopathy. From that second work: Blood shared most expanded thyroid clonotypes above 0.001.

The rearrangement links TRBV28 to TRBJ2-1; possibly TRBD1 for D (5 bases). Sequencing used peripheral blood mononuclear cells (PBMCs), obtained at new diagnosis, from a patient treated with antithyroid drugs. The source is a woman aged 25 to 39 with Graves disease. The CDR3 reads CASSQDSVNEQFF. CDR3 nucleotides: TGTGCCAGCAGCCAAGACAGTGTCAATGAGCAGTTCTTC. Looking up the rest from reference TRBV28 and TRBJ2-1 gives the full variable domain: DVKVTQSSRYLVKRTGEKVFLECVQDMDHENMFWYRQDPGLGLRLIYFSYDVKMKEKGDIPEGYSVSREKKERFSLILESASTNQTSMYLCASSQDSVNEQFFGPGTRLTVL.